These 25 T cell receptor beta chains were all obtained from the same sample, sequenced in a study of CD8+ T cells in alopecia areata. It was cDNA, reverse transcribed from extracted RNA, that served as the sequencing template. TCRdb's table, derived via immunoSEQ multiplex PCR, lists solely in-frame clones and lacks some. The sample holds approximately 200,000 clones, approximately 56% seen once. Described treatment: oral pan-JAK inhibitor, 5-10 mg twice daily. The specimen was CD4+ T cells sorted from blood, collected at week 4, from a patient treated with tofacitinib. Every receptor here comes from a human donor with alopecia areata.

This clone was found once. The DNA for the CDR3 is TGTGCCTGGGGGTTCAATTCCTACGAGCAGTACTTC. It translates to CAWGFNSYEQYF. The chain is built from TRBV30 and TRBJ2-7; no reliable D call. Trimming removed 5 bases at V and 1 base at J, with 9 bases between. This CDR3 is built from 12 residues. Germline V gene data show CDR1 as GTSNPN and CDR2 as SVGIG (reference sequence).

This clone was picked up a small number of times. V and J are TRBV4-3 and TRBJ2-4; D possibly matches TRBD1 or TRBD2 (5 bases each). Germline V gene data show CDR1 as LGHNA and CDR2 as YSLEER. Trimming took 0 bases from V and 13 from J, leaving 13 bases between them. The CDR3 runs 13 residues. This CDR3 is CASSQDGSRGQYF. DNA of the CDR3: TGCGCCAGCAGCCAAGATGGCTCCCGGGGCCAGTACTTC.

This clone was seen a handful of times. The chain has TRBV4-3 and TRBJ2-5, with a tentative D call TRBD2 (7 bases). The CDR3 runs 15 residues. Germline CDR1 and CDR2: LGHNA and YSLEER. V lost 4 bases, J lost 2 bases, and 14 bases lay in between. In DNA form, the CDR3 reads TGCGCCAGCAGCCGGGAGCGGGGACAACAAGAGACCCAGTACTTC. It yields the protein CASSRERGQQETQYF.

Notes on this clone: At the DNA level, this CDR3 is encoded by other sequences in the same sample as well. The chain uses TRBV9 and TRBJ1-1; D is possibly TRBD1 (6 bases). Germline CDR1 reads SGDLS; CDR2 reads YYNGEE. Trimming shortened V by 2 bases and J by 1 base, and 6 bases separated the two germline ends. This CDR3 is 13 amino acids long. CDR3 sequence: CASSVDRNTEAFF. The DNA for the CDR3 is TGTGCCAGCAGCGTGGACAGGAACACTGAAGCTTTCTTT.

The DNA for the CDR3 is TGTGCCTGGAGTGTAGGCCAGGGGGTTGAAGCTTTCTTT. It codes for CAWSVGQGVEAFF. The V call is TRBV30, the J call TRBJ1-1, with 7 bases aligning to TRBD1. J gave up 7 bases and V 0 bases, and 5 bases lay outside the gene matches. The length of the CDR3 is 13 residues. Germline CDR1 reads GTSNPN; CDR2 reads SVGIG (reference sequence).

This clone was counted a few times. V usage is TRBV5-6 and J usage is TRBJ1-1; D not certain. CDR3 length equals 12 residues. Germline V lookup: CDR1 SGHDT, CDR2 YYEEEE. Trimming removed 2 bases at V and 1 base at J, with 3 bases between. CDR3 sequence (DNA): TGTGCCAGCAGCTTCCGGAACACTGAAGCTTTCTTT. Protein: CASSFRNTEAFF.

The chain has TRBV30 and TRBJ1-1, with a tentative D call TRBD1 (5 bases). V dropped 0 bases and J dropped 7 bases, with 12 bases sitting between them. This CDR3 spans 13 amino acids. Germline loops: CDR1 GTSNPN, CDR2 SVGIG (reference sequence). In DNA, the CDR3 is TGTGCCTGGAGTGTTCCCGGGGCAGGTGAAGCTTTCTTT. This sequence encodes CAWSVPGAGEAFF.

This clone showed up just once. This rearrangement joins TRBV5-1 to TRBJ1-6, with 7 bases lining up with TRBD1. V was pared by 0 bases and J by 10 bases, with 10 bases of the junction left unmatched. This CDR3 region has 16 residues. Germline values: CDR1 SGHRS, CDR2 YFSETQ. CDR3 nucleotide sequence: TGCGCCAGCAGCTTGGGACAGGGCCCCGGGAGCTCACCCCTCCACTTT. It encodes CASSLGQGPGSSPLHF.

The V and J genes are TRBV29-1 and TRBJ2-1, with TRBD2 matching over 7 bases. Germline-derived CDR1 and CDR2 are SQVTM and ANQGSEA. J gave up 5 bases and V 4 bases, and 8 bases lay outside the gene matches. The CDR3 loop spans 14 amino acids. CDR3 DNA sequence: TGCAGCGTTGCCTCCCCGACTAGCCACAATGAGCAGTTCTTC. Protein: CSVASPTSHNEQFF.

The chain recombines TRBV28 with TRBJ1-6; 8 bases map to TRBD1. This CDR3 is built from 17 residues. The germline gives CDR1 MDHEN, CDR2 SYDVKM. Losses at the gene ends were 5 bases for V and 7 bases for J; bases not matched to a gene: 13. The CDR3, as DNA: TGTGCCAGCAGTCGATTCAGGGGGCTCTCGGGGAATTCACCCCTCCACTTT. Its translation: CASSRFRGLSGNSPLHF. The full variable domain, with the rest looked up from reference TRBV28 and TRBJ1-6, is DVKVTQSSRYLVKRTGEKVFLECVQDMDHENMFWYRQDPGLGLRLIYFSYDVKMKEKGDIPEGYSVSREKKERFSLILESASTNQTSMYLCASSRFRGLSGNSPLHFGNGTRLTVT.

The chain is built from TRBV10-3 and TRBJ2-7, with 11 bases fitting TRBD1. The CDR3 has 14 residues. J was trimmed by 2 bases and V by 10 bases; bases with no gene match: 7. Germline CDR1 reads ENHRY; CDR2 reads SYGVKD. For the CDR3, the DNA is TGTGCCACAACCGGGACAGGGGGGACCTACGAGCAGTACTTC. Residues: CATTGTGGTYEQYF.

This chain connects TRBV30 to TRBJ2-7, with 8 bases aligning to TRBD1. The V and J ends lost 0 bases and 4 bases, in that order; junction bases with no gene match: 14. This CDR3 has 17 residues. Germline CDR1 is GTSNPN and CDR2 is SVGIG (reference sequence). The CDR3 bases are TGTGCCTGGAGTGTACGGCGAAAACGGACAGGGCAGTACGAGCAGTACTTC. It translates to CAWSVRRKRTGQYEQYF.

The chain carries TRBV27 and TRBJ2-1, with D possibly being TRBD1 or TRBD2 (5 bases each). This CDR3 is 12 amino acids long. Germline V gene lookup returns CDR1 MNHEY and CDR2 SMNVEV (reference sequence). V dropped 2 bases and J dropped 8 bases, with 7 bases sitting between them. In DNA, the CDR3 is TGTGCCAGCAGTTTAGAGGGGTATGAGCAGTTCTTC. Protein product: CASSLEGYEQFF.

On this clone: Different DNA sequences within this sample yield the same CDR3. The chain links TRBV30 to TRBJ1-2, with D possibly TRBD1 on 5 matching bases. This CDR3 spans 14 amino acids. The V end lost 0 bases, the J end lost 4 bases, and 12 bases lay between the germline ends. The V gene's germline CDR1 is GTSNPN and CDR2 SVGIG (reference sequence). The CDR3 DNA reads TGTGCCTGGAGTGTGCCGGGGAGGGGCTATGGCTACACCTTC. It encodes CAWSVPGRGYGYTF. Together with reference TRBV30 and TRBJ1-2, the CDR3 gives the full variable domain: SQTIHQWPATLVQPVGSPLSLECTVEGTSNPNLYWYRQAAGRGLQLLFYSVGIGQISSEVPQNLSASRPQDRQFILSSKKLLLSDSGFYLCAWSVPGRGYGYTFGSGTRLTVV.

The chain joins TRBV4-1 to TRBJ2-3; TRBD1 or TRBD2 may be the D gene (5 bases each). V dropped 4 bases and J dropped 9 bases, with 14 bases sitting between them. The CDR3 has 13 amino acids. Germline-derived CDR1 and CDR2 are MGHRA and YSYEKL. CDR3 coding DNA: TGCGCCAGCAGCCTGCCCGGGGCAGGGACGCAGTATTTT. As protein: CASSLPGAGTQYF.

To note about this clone: The same CDR3 also results from other DNA sequences found in this sample. The chain is built from TRBV9 and TRBJ2-3; no definite D call. Trimming shortened V by 0 bases and J by 2 bases, and 4 bases separated the two germline ends. Germline V gives CDR1 SGDLS, CDR2 YYNGEE. CDR3 length: 13 residues. Here the CDR3 DNA reads TGTGCCAGCAGCGTAGACCCCACAGATACGCAGTATTTT. Protein: CASSVDPTDTQYF.

The rearrangement uses TRBV30 and TRBJ2-1; maybe TRBD2 (6 bases). The V end lost 0 bases, the J end lost 6 bases, and 15 bases lay between the germline ends. This CDR3 comprises 15 residues. Germline V gives CDR1 GTSNPN, CDR2 SVGIG (reference sequence). This CDR3 is CAWSVRLEPPNEQFF. DNA for the CDR3: TGTGCCTGGAGTGTAAGACTAGAGCCCCCCAATGAGCAGTTCTTC.

V gene TRBV5-1 combines with J gene TRBJ2-4, with D perhaps matching TRBD2 (5 bases). The CDR3 loop spans 15 amino acids. Per germline, CDR1 SGHRS and CDR2 YFSETQ. Trimming removed 3 bases at V and 1 base at J, with 11 bases between. In DNA, the CDR3 is TGCGCCAGCAGCTCGGGGATGGGGGCCAAAAACATTCAGTACTTC. This gives the protein CASSSGMGAKNIQYF.

This chain joins TRBV6-5 and TRBJ1-5; D call uncertain. Germline CDR1 reads MNHEY; CDR2 reads SVGAGI. Deletions cut 11 bases from V and 0 bases from J, with 8 bases between. The length of the CDR3 is 12 residues. CDR3 nucleotide sequence: TGTGCCGCCGGAGATAGCAATCAGCCCCAGCATTTT. It yields the protein CAAGDSNQPQHF.

The rearrangement links TRBV28 to TRBJ2-5; D unresolved. The V end lost 3 bases, the J end lost 5 bases, and 4 bases lay between the germline ends. Germline CDR1 reads MDHEN; CDR2 reads SYDVKM. The CDR3 is 11 residues long. The CDR3 sequence: CASSFGETQYF. The CDR3 DNA sequence: TGTGCCAGCAGTTTTGGGGAGACCCAGTACTTC.

This clone was detected a few times. The CDR3 bases are TGTGCCAGCTCACCAAGTACAGGGCACTATGGCTACACCTTC. Its protein is CASSPSTGHYGYTF. V gene TRBV18 combines with J gene TRBJ1-2, with D possibly TRBD1 on 6 matching bases. The CDR3 totals 14 residues. V gave up 2 bases and J gave up 3 bases, with 10 bases separating them. The germline gives CDR1 KGHSH, CDR2 LQKENI.

V usage is TRBV9 and J usage is TRBJ1-1; D remains unclear. CDR3 size: 13 residues. Germline V CDR1 and CDR2: SGDLS, YYNGEE. Deletions cut 0 bases from V and 3 bases from J, with 6 bases between. This CDR3 reads CASSVGGYTEAFF. CDR3 nucleotide sequence: TGTGCCAGCAGCGTAGGAGGATACACTGAAGCTTTCTTT.

This clone appeared a single time. This chain links TRBV29-1 with TRBJ2-4; a weak D match, TRBD2 (5 bases). Germline CDR1 is SQVTM and CDR2 is ANQGSEA. Trimming removed 4 bases from V and 0 bases from J, with 7 bases in between. The CDR3 covers 13 residues. The CDR3 sequence: CSVGLRAKNIQYF. The CDR3 DNA reads TGCAGCGTTGGACTACGAGCCAAAAACATTCAGTACTTC. Combining the CDR3 with reference TRBV29-1 and TRBJ2-4 gives the whole variable domain SAVISQKPSRDICQRGTSLTIQCQVDSQVTMMFWYRQQPGQSLTLIATANQGSEATYESGFVIDKFPISRPNLTFSTLTVSNMSPEDSSIYLCSVGLRAKNIQYFGAGTRLSVL.

This clone was seen only a few times. This chain links TRBV14 with TRBJ2-7, with D tentatively TRBD1 (5 bases). The CDR3 runs to 15 residues. The V gene lost 0 bases and the J gene lost 9 bases, with 18 bases spanning the gap. Germline V gives CDR1 SGHDN, CDR2 FVKESK. As DNA, the CDR3 is TGTGCCAGCAGCCAAGAAGCCCCTAGGTTGGGGCGGCAGTACTTC. This translates into CASSQEAPRLGRQYF.

V is TRBV9 and J is TRBJ1-2, with D possibly TRBD1 on 6 matching bases. Trimming took 3 bases from V and 10 from J, leaving 16 bases between them. CDR3 length: 13 amino acids. The germline V gene encodes CDR1 SGDLS and CDR2 YYNGEE. DNA of the CDR3: TGTGCCAGCAGCGCTACAGGGTTTCAGGACTACACCTTC. It encodes CASSATGFQDYTF.